This entry lists 5 T cell receptor beta chains sequenced from one sample in a study of cytomegalovirus exposure and HLA in healthy donors. PCR involved 60 Vbeta and 13 Jbeta primers. Sequencing used immunoSEQ multiplex PCR; TCRdb keeps in-frame clones, though not all of them. Seen here are approximately 100,000 clones, just under 70% observed once, and the top ten hold 5% to 7%. The sequenced material came from PBMCs. These receptors all come from a woman in her seventies in good health and CMV-seropositive.

This clone was seen a few times. The rearrangement joins TRBV19 to TRBJ1-4; 7 positions match TRBD1. J was trimmed by 2 bases and V by 4 bases; bases with no gene match: 1. The CDR3 totals 14 residues. Germline assignment: CDR1 LNHDA and CDR2 SQIVND (reference sequence). CDR3: CASSKGQTNEKLFF. In DNA form, the CDR3 reads TGTGCCAGTAGTAAGGGACAGACTAATGAAAAACTGTTTTTT. Based on the CDR3 plus reference TRBV19 and TRBJ1-4, the full variable domain is DGGITQSPKYLFRKEGQNVTLSCEQNLNHDAMYWYRQDPGQGLRLIYYSQIVNDFQKGDIAEGYSVSREKKESFPLTVTSAQKNPTAFYLCASSKGQTNEKLFFGSGTQLSVL.

CDR3 sequence (DNA): TGTGCCAGCAGGTCTGGACAGAAACTCACAGATACGCAGTATTTT. Its translation: CASRSGQKLTDTQYF. The V call is TRBV5-6, the J call TRBJ2-3; possibly TRBD1 for D (6 bases). Per the germline V gene, CDR1 is SGHDT and CDR2 is YYEEEE. This CDR3 region has 15 residues. V lost 5 bases and J lost 2, with 15 bases in between.

The V call is TRBV30, the J call TRBJ2-5; D might be TRBD1 (6 bases). The CDR3 has 11 amino acids. Germline loops: CDR1 GTSNPN, CDR2 SVGIG (reference sequence). V lost 6 bases, J lost 5 bases, and 10 bases lay in between. This CDR3 reads CACPQGETQYF. The CDR3 region has the DNA TGTGCCTGCCCCCAGGGGGAGACCCAGTACTTC.

The chain is built from TRBV7-2 and TRBJ2-6; D is unclear. This CDR3 region has 15 residues. Germline CDR1 reads SGHTA; CDR2 reads FQGNSA. V dropped 3 bases and J dropped 0 bases, with 6 bases sitting between them. DNA for the CDR3: TGTGCCAGCAGCTTGCAGCGCTCTGGGGCCAACGTCCTGACTTTC. Its translation: CASSLQRSGANVLTF.

J is TRBJ1-1 and V is TRBV5-1; D is perhaps TRBD1 (5 bases). From germline, CDR1 is SGHRS and CDR2 YFSETQ. Trimming stripped 6 bases from V and 1 base from J, with 16 bases between. The CDR3 totals 15 residues. The CDR3 here is CASNPGDTGNTEAFF. The CDR3 bases are TGCGCCAGCAACCCAGGCGATACAGGGAACACTGAAGCTTTCTTT.